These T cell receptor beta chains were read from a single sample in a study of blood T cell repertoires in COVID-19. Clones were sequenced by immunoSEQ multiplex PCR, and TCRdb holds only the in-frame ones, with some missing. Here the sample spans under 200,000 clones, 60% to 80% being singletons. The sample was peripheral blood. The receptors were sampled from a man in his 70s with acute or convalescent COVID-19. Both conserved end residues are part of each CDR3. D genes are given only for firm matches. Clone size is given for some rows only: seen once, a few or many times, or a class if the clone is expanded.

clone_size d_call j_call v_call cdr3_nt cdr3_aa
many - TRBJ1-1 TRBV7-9 TGTGCCAGCAGCTTAGGGGTAGGGGGCACTGAAGCTTTCTTT CASSLGVGGTEAFF
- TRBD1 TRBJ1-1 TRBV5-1 TGCGCCAGCAGCTTGGCCAGAGGACAGGGAACAGGTGACACTGAAGCTTTCTTT CASSLARGQGTGDTEAFF
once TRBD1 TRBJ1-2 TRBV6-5 TGTGCCAGCAGTTACGCCTATTCGGGGACAGGGTATGGCTACACCTTC CASSYAYSGTGYGYTF
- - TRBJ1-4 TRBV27 TGTGCCAGCAGTTTATCGACAGGCCTAGAAAAACTGTTTTTT CASSLSTGLEKLFF
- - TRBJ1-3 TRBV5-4 TGTGCCAGCAGCCTAGGACACGCCGGTAACACCATATATTTT CASSLGHAGNTIYF
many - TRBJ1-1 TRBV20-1 TGCAGTGCTAGGGCCCGAGAAGCTTTCTTT CSARAREAFF
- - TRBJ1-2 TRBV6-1 TGTGCCAGCAGTGAAAAATGGCAAGGACTCTATGGCTACACCTTC CASSEKWQGLYGYTF
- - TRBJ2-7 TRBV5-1 TGCGCCAGCAGCTTCAACTCCTACGAGCAGTACTTC CASSFNSYEQYF
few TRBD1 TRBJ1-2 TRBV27 TGTGCCAGCAGTTTAGGGCCGGACAGGGCCTACTATGGCTACACCTTC CASSLGPDRAYYGYTF
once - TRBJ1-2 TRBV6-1 TGTGCCAGCAGTGAGTATGACAGGAACTATGGCTACACCTTC CASSEYDRNYGYTF
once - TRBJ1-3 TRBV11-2 TGTGCCAGCAGCTTAACCCTTATTGAGGGAAACACCATATATTTT CASSLTLIEGNTIYF
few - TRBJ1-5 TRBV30 TGTGCCTGGAGTACGGGAGGCAATCAGCCCCAGCATTTT CAWSTGGNQPQHF
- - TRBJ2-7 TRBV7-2 TGTGCCAGCAGCTTAGCAGCGGAGAGCTACGAGCAGTACTTC CASSLAAESYEQYF
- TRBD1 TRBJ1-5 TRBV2 TGTGCCAGCAGTCCCCGGGACAGGGGCAATCAGCCCCAGCATTTT CASSPRDRGNQPQHF
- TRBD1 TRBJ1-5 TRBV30 TGTGCCTGGAGTCCGGACAGGGGTCAGCCCCAGCATTTT CAWSPDRGQPQHF
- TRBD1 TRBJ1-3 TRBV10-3 TGTGCCATCAGTGGAGGGGGGACAGGAGGAAACACCATATATTTT CAISGGGTGGNTIYF
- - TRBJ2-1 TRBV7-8 TGTGCCAGCAGCCTCGGGACACTTCCAACGGAGGAGCAGTTCTTC CASSLGTLPTEEQFF
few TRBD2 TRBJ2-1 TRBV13 TGTGCCAGCAGTTTGGGTGCGGGGGGCATGTACAATGAGCAGTTCTTC CASSLGAGGMYNEQFF
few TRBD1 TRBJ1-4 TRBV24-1 TGTGCCACCAGTGATTTAGGGACAGGGGATGAAAAACTGTTTTTT CATSDLGTGDEKLFF
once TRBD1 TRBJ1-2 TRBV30 TGTGCCTTGACAGGGATTAACTATGGCTACACCTTC CALTGINYGYTF
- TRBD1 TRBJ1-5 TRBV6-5 TGTGCCAGCAGCCACGGGACAGGGGGCTTTCAGCCCCAGCATTTT CASSHGTGGFQPQHF
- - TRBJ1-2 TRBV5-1 TGCGCCAGCAGCTTGGGAGAGGGGGATGGCTACACCTTC CASSLGEGDGYTF
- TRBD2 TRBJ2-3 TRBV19 TGTGCCAGTAGTGGGTCTAGCGGGGGGCCCGGGGTTCCGGCGGATACGCAGTATTTT CASSGSSGGPGVPADTQYF
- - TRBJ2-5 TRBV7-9 TGTGCCGCCGCCGCAGGGTTAAAAGAGACCCAGTACTTC CAAAAGLKETQYF
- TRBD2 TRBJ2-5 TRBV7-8 TGTGCCAGCAGCTTAGGTAGGGCTAGCGGGACATTCCAAGAGACCCAGTACTTC CASSLGRASGTFQETQYF
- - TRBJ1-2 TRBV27 TGTGCCAGCAGTAGACAGGAATCTAACTATGGCTACACCTTC CASSRQESNYGYTF
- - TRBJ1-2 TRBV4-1 TGCGCCAGCAGCCAAGACCGCGGAATAGCTAACTATGGCTACACCTTC CASSQDRGIANYGYTF
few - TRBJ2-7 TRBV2 TGTGCCAGCAGCTACAGGGAGCTCGAGCAGTACTTC CASSYRELEQYF
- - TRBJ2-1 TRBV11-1 TGTGCCAGCAGCGTTGCAACTTACAATGAGCAGTTCTTC CASSVATYNEQFF
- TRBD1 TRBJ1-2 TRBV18 TGTGCCAGCTCACCAAATCGGGACAGAGCTAACTATGGCTACACCTTC CASSPNRDRANYGYTF
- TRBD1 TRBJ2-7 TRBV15 TGTGCCACCAGCGGACAGGGGGCCCCGGGAGAGCAGTACTTC CATSGQGAPGEQYF
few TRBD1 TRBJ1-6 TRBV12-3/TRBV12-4 TGTGCCAGCAGGGACAGGGGGCTGTTACCCCTCCACTTT CASRDRGLLPLHF
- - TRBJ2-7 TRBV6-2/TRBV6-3 TGTGCCAGCAGTTACTCGAGGGAGCAGTACTTC CASSYSREQYF
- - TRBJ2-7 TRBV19 TGTGCCAGTAGTATGGGTGGCCCCACTATCTTC CASSMGGPTIF
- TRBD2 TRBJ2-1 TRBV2 TGTGCCAGCAGTGAATGGCCTAGCGGGGACAATGAGCAGTTCTTC CASSEWPSGDNEQFF
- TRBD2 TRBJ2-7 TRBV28 TGTGCCAGCGCCTCCGGGACTAGCTTTTTATACGAGCAGTACTTC CASASGTSFLYEQYF
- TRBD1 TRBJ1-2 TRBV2 TGTGCCAGCAGTGTGGGACAGGACCATGGCTACACCTTC CASSVGQDHGYTF
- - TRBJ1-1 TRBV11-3 TGTGCCAGCAGCTTAGGTTCAGGGATGGGGACTGAAGCTTTCTTT CASSLGSGMGTEAFF
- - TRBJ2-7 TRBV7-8 TGTGCCAGCAGCCCTCTGACTAGATACGAGCAGTACTTC CASSPLTRYEQYF
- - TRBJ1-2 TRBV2 TGTGCCAGCACCCAGGGGTCCTATGGCTACACCTTC CASTQGSYGYTF
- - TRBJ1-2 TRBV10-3 TGTGCCATCAGTGAGTCGGCGGGGCGCGGAGGCTATGGCTACACCTTC CAISESAGRGGYGYTF
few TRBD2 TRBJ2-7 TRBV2 TGTGCCAGCAGGGAACGGACTAGCGGATCCTACGAGCAGTACTTC CASRERTSGSYEQYF
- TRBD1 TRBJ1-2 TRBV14 TGTGCCAGCAGCCATGGGGGGACAGGGTCCTATGGCTACACCTTC CASSHGGTGSYGYTF
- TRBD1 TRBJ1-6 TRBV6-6 TGTGCCAGCAGTCCCTCGGACAGGTTTAGCTCCTATAATTCACCCCTCCACTTT CASSPSDRFSSYNSPLHF
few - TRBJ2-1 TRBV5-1 TGCGCCAGCAAAATCTCGGCAGGGGACTACAATGAGCAGTTCTTC CASKISAGDYNEQFF
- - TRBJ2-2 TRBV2 TGTGCCAGCAGTTTTAATACGAACACCGGGGAGCTGTTTTTT CASSFNTNTGELFF
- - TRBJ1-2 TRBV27 TGTGCCAGCAGTTTATATGGGGGTAGCGGCGATGGCTACACCTTC CASSLYGGSGDGYTF
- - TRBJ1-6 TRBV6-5 TGTGCCAGCAGTCGGTCGGGGGGGTTAGGATCACCCCTCCACTTT CASSRSGGLGSPLHF
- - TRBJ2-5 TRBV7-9 TGTGCCAGCAGTGGAGGATTCGGAGAGACCCAGTACTTC CASSGGFGETQYF
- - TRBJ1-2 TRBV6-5 TGTGCCAGCAGGCAAGACGAGGGATCTTATGGCTACACCTTC CASRQDEGSYGYTF
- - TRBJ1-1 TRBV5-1 TGCGCCAGCAGCGTTGACGGGGTATATCGTGAAGCTTTCTTT CASSVDGVYREAFF
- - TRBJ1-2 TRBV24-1 TGTGCCACCAGTGAGGGGCAGTATGGCTACACCTTC CATSEGQYGYTF
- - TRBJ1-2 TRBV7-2 TGTGCCAGCAGCTTAGAACCCAATAGCAACTATGGCTACACCTTC CASSLEPNSNYGYTF
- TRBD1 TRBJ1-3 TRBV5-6 TGTGCCAGCAGCGACAGGGGGCGGCGAAACACCATATATTTT CASSDRGRRNTIYF
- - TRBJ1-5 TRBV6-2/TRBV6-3 TGTGCCAGCAGTTTCGCAGGGCAGCCCCAGCATTTT CASSFAGQPQHF